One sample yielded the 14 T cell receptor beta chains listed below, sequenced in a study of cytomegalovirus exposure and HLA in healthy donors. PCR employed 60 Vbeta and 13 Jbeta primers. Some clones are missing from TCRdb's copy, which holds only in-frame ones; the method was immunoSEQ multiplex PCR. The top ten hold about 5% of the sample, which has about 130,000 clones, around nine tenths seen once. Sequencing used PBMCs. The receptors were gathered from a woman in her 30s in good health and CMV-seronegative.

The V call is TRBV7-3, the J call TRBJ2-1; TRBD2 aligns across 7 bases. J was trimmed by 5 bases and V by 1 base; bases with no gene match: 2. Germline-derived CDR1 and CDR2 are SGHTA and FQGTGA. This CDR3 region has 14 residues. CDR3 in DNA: TGTGCCAGCAGCTTAATGGGAGGGAACAATGAGCAGTTCTTC. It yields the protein CASSLMGGNNEQFF.

CDR3 bases: TGCGCCAGCAGCTTGGTCGCGGGGCATGGGACTGAAGCTTTCTTT. It specifies CASSLVAGHGTEAFF. The chain is built from TRBV5-1 and TRBJ1-1; D perhaps matches TRBD1 (5 bases). Trimming stripped 0 bases from V and 5 bases from J, with 14 bases between. This CDR3 has 15 amino acids. From germline, CDR1 is SGHRS and CDR2 YFSETQ.

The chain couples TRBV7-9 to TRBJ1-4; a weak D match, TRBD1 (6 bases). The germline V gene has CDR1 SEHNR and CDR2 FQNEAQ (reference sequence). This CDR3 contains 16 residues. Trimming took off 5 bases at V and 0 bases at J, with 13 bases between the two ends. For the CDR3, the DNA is TGTGCCAGCAGCAAATGGACAGCTGCAACTAATGAAAAACTGTTTTTT. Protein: CASSKWTAATNEKLFF.

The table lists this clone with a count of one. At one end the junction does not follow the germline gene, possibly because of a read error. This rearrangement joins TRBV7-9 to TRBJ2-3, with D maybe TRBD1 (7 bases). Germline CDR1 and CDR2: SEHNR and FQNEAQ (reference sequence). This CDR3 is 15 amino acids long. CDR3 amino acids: CASSLRDSHTGTQYF. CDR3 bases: TGTGCCAGCAGCTTGCGGGACAGCCACACAGGTACGCAGTATTTT.

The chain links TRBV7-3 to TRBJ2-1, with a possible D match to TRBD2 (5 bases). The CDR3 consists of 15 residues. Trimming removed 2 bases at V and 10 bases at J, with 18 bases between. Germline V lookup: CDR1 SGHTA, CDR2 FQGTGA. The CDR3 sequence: CASSLGLAAPWEQFF. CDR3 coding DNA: TGTGCCAGCAGCTTAGGTCTAGCCGCCCCCTGGGAGCAGTTCTTC.

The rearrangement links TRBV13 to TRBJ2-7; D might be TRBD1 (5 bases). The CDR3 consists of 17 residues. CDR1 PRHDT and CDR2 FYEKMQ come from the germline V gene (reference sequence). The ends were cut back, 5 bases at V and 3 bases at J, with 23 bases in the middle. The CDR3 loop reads CASSPPGHTKGNYEQYF. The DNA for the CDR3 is TGTGCCAGCAGCCCCCCTGGACACACCAAGGGGAACTACGAGCAGTACTTC.

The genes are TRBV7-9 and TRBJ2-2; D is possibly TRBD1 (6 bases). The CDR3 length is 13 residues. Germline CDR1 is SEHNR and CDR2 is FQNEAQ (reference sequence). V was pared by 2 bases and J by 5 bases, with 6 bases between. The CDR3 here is CASSLQGTGELFF. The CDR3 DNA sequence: TGTGCCAGCAGCTTACAGGGGACCGGGGAGCTGTTTTTT.

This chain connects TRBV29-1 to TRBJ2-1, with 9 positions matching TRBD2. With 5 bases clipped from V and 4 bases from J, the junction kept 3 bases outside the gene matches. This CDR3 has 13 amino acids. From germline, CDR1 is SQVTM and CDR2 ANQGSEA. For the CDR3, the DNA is TGCAGCGTTTTAGCGGGAGATTACAATGAGCAGTTCTTC. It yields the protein CSVLAGDYNEQFF.

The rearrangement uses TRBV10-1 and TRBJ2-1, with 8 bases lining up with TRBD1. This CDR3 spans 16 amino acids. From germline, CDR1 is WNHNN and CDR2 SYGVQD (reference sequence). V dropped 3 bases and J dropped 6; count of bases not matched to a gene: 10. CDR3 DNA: TGCGCCAGCAGTGACCAAGGACAGGGTGCCGCCAATGAGCAGTTCTTC. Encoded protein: CASSDQGQGAANEQFF.

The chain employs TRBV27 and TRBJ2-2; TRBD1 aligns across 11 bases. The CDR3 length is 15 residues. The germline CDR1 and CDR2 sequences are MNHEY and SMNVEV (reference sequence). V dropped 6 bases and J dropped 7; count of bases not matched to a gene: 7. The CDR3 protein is CASRTRTGGFGELFF. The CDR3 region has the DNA TGTGCCAGCAGGACAAGGACAGGGGGCTTCGGGGAGCTGTTTTTT.

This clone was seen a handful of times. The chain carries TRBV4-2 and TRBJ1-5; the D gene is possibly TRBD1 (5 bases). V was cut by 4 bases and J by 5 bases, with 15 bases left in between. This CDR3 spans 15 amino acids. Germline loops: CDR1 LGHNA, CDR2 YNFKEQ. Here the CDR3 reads CASSRSGDRDQPQHF. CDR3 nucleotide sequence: TGTGCCAGCAGCCGATCGGGAGACAGAGATCAGCCCCAGCATTTT.

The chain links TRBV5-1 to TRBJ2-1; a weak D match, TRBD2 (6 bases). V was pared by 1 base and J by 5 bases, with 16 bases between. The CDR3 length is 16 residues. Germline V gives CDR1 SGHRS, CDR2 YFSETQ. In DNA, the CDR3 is TGCGCCAGCAGCTTGTTCAAGGCTAGCGAGGACAATGAGCAGTTCTTC. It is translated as CASSLFKASEDNEQFF. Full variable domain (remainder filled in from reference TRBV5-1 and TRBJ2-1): KAGVTQTPRYLIKTRGQQVTLSCSPISGHRSVSWYQQTPGQGLQFLFEYFSETQRNKGNFPGRFSGRQFSNSRSEMNVSTLELGDSALYLCASSLFKASEDNEQFFGPGTRLTVL.

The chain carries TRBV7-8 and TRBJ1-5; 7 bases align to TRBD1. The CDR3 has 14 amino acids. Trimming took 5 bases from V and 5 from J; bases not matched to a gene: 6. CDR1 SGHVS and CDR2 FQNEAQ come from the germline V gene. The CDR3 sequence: CASSLTGTDQPQHF. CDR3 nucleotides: TGTGCCAGCAGCCTGACAGGGACGGATCAGCCCCAGCATTTT.

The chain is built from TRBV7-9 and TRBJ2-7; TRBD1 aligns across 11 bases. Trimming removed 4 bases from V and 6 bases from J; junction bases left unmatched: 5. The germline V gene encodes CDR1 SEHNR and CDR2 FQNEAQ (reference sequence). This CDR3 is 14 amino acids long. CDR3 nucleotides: TGTGCCAGCAGCTCCGCCGGGACAGGGGGCGAGCAGTACTTC. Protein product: CASSSAGTGGEQYF.